What follows are 20 T cell receptor beta chains derived from one specimen sequenced in a study of blood T cells in healthy people across ages. A J-beta primer mix and a sample-barcoded 5' primer were used in a second PCR of about 6 to 12 cycles. TCRdb processed the 5' RACE reads anew with MiXCR; each CDR3 protein has one entry. The data contain 1,100,000 or so distinct CDR3 sequences, 35% to 50% of them singletons. The sample taken for sequencing was blood. All receptors derive from a woman aged 55-70 years in good health.

This clonotype was counted between two and nine times. The genes are TRBV21-1 and TRBJ2-1. TRBV21-1 is noted as a pseudogene. This CDR3 has 15 amino acids. Here the CDR3 DNA reads TGTGCCAGCAGCAAATCTAGGAGCTCCTACAATGAGCAGTTCTTC. This translates into CASSKSRSSYNEQFF.

The count of this clonotype is one. The rearrangement joins TRBV4-2 to TRBJ2-1; 12 bases match TRBD2. After removal of 3 bases from V and 8 bases from J, the junction contained 11 bases not matched to a gene. The CDR3 contains 17 residues. CDR1 is LGHNA and CDR2 is YNFKEQ in the germline V gene. CDR3 in amino acids: CASSHLDLAGGPDEQFF. In DNA, the CDR3 is TGTGCCAGCAGCCACCTTGACCTAGCGGGGGGGCCAGATGAGCAGTTCTTC.

The V call is TRBV5-1, the J call TRBJ2-1; D not certain. The CDR3 contains 12 residues. V was trimmed by 0 bases and J by 12 bases, leaving 10 bases between them. From germline, CDR1 is SGHRS and CDR2 YFSETQ. The CDR3, as DNA: TGCGCCAGCAGCTTGGCGCGTATTTGGCAGTTCTTC. This sequence encodes CASSLARIWQFF.

This clonotype appeared many times. The chain has TRBV12-3 or TRBV12-4 and TRBJ2-3; D is ambiguous. The CDR3 has 12 amino acids. With 6 bases removed from V and 0 bases from J, the gap between germline ends came to 4 bases. The CDR3 loop is CASRVSTDTQYF. The CDR3 region has the DNA TGTGCCAGCAGAGTAAGCACAGATACGCAGTATTTT.

This clonotype was seen many times. This chain connects TRBV11-2 to TRBJ1-6; D is undetermined. V was cut by 1 base and J by 9 bases, with 7 bases left in between. This CDR3 comprises 13 residues. Germline CDR1 reads SGHAT; CDR2 reads FQNNGV. CDR3 sequence: CASSLGVVSPLHF. The CDR3 DNA reads TGTGCCAGCAGCTTAGGGGTGGTTTCACCCCTCCACTTT.

The rearrangement uses TRBV14 and TRBJ1-1, with 8 positions matching TRBD1. Per germline, CDR1 SGHDN and CDR2 FVKESK. V shed 5 bases and J 6 bases; nucleotides not matched to a gene: 5. CDR3 size: 13 residues. CDR3: CASSNPGGSEAFF. The DNA of the CDR3 is TGTGCCAGCAGCAATCCAGGGGGCTCTGAAGCTTTCTTT.

This clonotype was seen ten or more times. The rearrangement joins TRBV29-1 to TRBJ2-5, with 12 bases lining up with TRBD2. V gave up 6 bases and J gave up 13 bases; unmatched junction bases: 9. CDR1 and CDR2 (germline): SQVTM, ANQGSEA. This CDR3 contains 12 residues. The CDR3 reads CSVDRLAGDMYF. The CDR3, as DNA: TGCAGCGTCGACCGACTAGCGGGAGACATGTACTTC. Based on the CDR3 plus reference TRBV29-1 and TRBJ2-5, the full variable domain is SAVISQKPSRDICQRGTSLTIQCQVDSQVTMMFWYRQQPGQSLTLIATANQGSEATYESGFVIDKFPISRPNLTFSTLTVSNMSPEDSSIYLCSVDRLAGDMYFGPGTRLLVL.

This clonotype was observed a handful of times. The J gene is TRBJ2-1, the V gene TRBV5-1, with a tentative D call TRBD2 (6 bases). The CDR3 runs 16 residues. Germline V gives CDR1 SGHRS, CDR2 YFSETQ. V gave up 0 bases and J gave up 0 bases, with 10 bases separating them. CDR3 loop: CASSLESGSSYNEQFF. Written as DNA, the CDR3 is TGCGCCAGCAGCTTGGAGAGCGGGTCCTCCTACAATGAGCAGTTCTTC.

This clonotype was seen only a few times. V gene TRBV7-9 combines with J gene TRBJ2-3; 9 positions agree with TRBD2. Per the germline V gene, CDR1 is SEHNR and CDR2 is FQNEAQ (reference sequence). The CDR3 is 16 residues long. With V trimmed by 1 base and J by 6 bases, 8 bases remained unmatched. CDR3 coding DNA: TGTGCCAGCAGCTTAGTCCCACTAGCGGGCTTGGATACGCAGTATTTT. It specifies CASSLVPLAGLDTQYF.

The chain is built from TRBV6-1 and TRBJ2-7, with D possibly being TRBD1 (5 bases). The germline V gene has CDR1 MNHNS and CDR2 SASEGT. V lost 3 bases and J lost 0, with 15 bases in between. This CDR3 spans 16 amino acids. CDR3 amino acids: CASSEGSTVYSYEQYF. CDR3 DNA: TGTGCCAGCAGTGAGGGGTCGACAGTTTACTCCTACGAGCAGTACTTC.

The chain carries TRBV7-9 and TRBJ1-2; D perhaps matches TRBD1 (5 bases). CDR3 length equals 14 residues. CDR1 and CDR2 (germline): SEHNR, FQNEAQ (reference sequence). V shed 6 bases and J shed 6 bases, with 17 bases lying between them. CDR3 sequence reads: CASSPLQGGNGYTF. The DNA of the CDR3 is TGTGCCAGCAGTCCTCTTCAGGGAGGCAATGGCTACACCTTC.

This clonotype was recorded a few times. The V gene is TRBV6-5, the J gene TRBJ2-5; 14 nucleotides align to TRBD2. Germline trimming cut 0 bases from V and 5 bases from J; bases unmatched to any gene: 5. The length of the CDR3 is 17 residues. Germline lookup yields CDR1 MNHEY and CDR2 SVGAGI. DNA for the CDR3: TGTGCCAGCAGTTACTCGACTAGCGGGAGGGCGGGGGAGACCCAGTACTTC. Its protein product is CASSYSTSGRAGETQYF.

V and J are TRBV6-2 or TRBV6-3 and TRBJ1-1; D is unresolved. V lost 2 bases, J lost 1 base, and 11 bases lay in between. Germline-derived CDR1 and CDR2 are MNHEY and SVGEGT. The CDR3 sequence is 15 residues long. DNA of the CDR3: TGTGCCAGCAGTTACAATATACAGCCGAACACTGAAGCTTTCTTT. Translated: CASSYNIQPNTEAFF.

The J gene is TRBJ2-5, the V gene TRBV29-1; tentatively, D is TRBD1 (5 bases). CDR1 is SQVTM, CDR2 ANQGSEA, per germline. The V end lost 7 bases, the J end lost 3 bases, and 12 bases lay between the germline ends. The CDR3 sequence is 12 residues long. The CDR3 protein is CSAARVEETQYF. CDR3 bases: TGCAGCGCAGCCAGGGTGGAAGAGACCCAGTACTTC.

The V call is TRBV29-1, the J call TRBJ1-1; D might be TRBD1 (6 bases). V was trimmed by 3 bases and J by 0 bases, leaving 11 bases between them. Germline V CDR1 and CDR2: SQVTM, ANQGSEA. The CDR3 covers 14 residues. CDR3 DNA: TGCAGCGTTGAGGGGGCTGGGATGAACACTGAAGCTTTCTTT. Translated: CSVEGAGMNTEAFF.

This chain joins TRBV20-1 and TRBJ2-7; 7 nucleotides line up with TRBD1. Germline loops: CDR1 DFQATT, CDR2 SNEGSKA (reference sequence). This CDR3 has 12 amino acids. J gave up 5 bases and V 4 bases, and 5 bases lay outside the gene matches. The CDR3 spells CSATQGIDEQYF. The CDR3 bases are TGCAGTGCTACACAGGGGATCGACGAGCAGTACTTC.

With regard to this clonotype: A much larger clone lies a single base off, so this may be a read error. The genes are TRBV20-1 and TRBJ2-4; possible D gene TRBD2, 6 bases. CDR1 and CDR2 from the germline V gene are DFQATT and SNEGSKA (reference sequence). The CDR3 totals 12 residues. V was trimmed by 6 bases and J by 13 bases, leaving 19 bases between them. The DNA for the CDR3 is TGCAGTGCATTGACTAGTTATAATGAGCAGTACTTC. Encoded protein: CSALTSYNEQYF.

V and J are TRBV15 and TRBJ2-1; no definite D call. V lost 5 bases, J lost 7 bases, and 12 bases lay in between. The CDR3 covers 13 residues. CDR1 and CDR2 (germline): LNHNV, YYDKDF (reference sequence). The CDR3 sequence: CATSSKGRNEQFF. For the CDR3, the DNA is TGTGCCACCAGCTCCAAAGGAAGGAATGAGCAGTTCTTC.

The chain links TRBV7-9 to TRBJ2-7; D may be TRBD1 or TRBD2 (5 bases each). Germline lookup yields CDR1 SEHNR and CDR2 FQNEAQ (reference sequence). The ends were cut back, 5 bases at V and 3 bases at J, with 17 bases in the middle. The length of the CDR3 is 15 residues. The CDR3 bases are TGTGCCAGCAGCGCGCACCGGGACGGTCGCTACGAGCAGTACTTC. It translates to CASSAHRDGRYEQYF.

V and J are TRBV10-3 and TRBJ2-3; 7 bases agree with TRBD1. Germline CDR1 and CDR2: ENHRY and SYGVKD. CDR3 size: 14 residues. Unmatched junction bases numbered 1, after V lost 4 bases and J lost 0 bases. The CDR3 reads CAISAGQSTDTQYF. CDR3 DNA sequence: TGTGCCATCAGTGCGGGACAGAGCACAGATACGCAGTATTTT.